Presented here are 16 T cell receptor beta chains from one specimen sequenced in a study of cytomegalovirus exposure and HLA in healthy donors. The PCR contained 60 Vbeta and 13 Jbeta primers. Repertoires were generated with immunoSEQ multiplex PCR, while TCRdb's copy carries only in-frame clones and drops some. The table has tens of thousands of clones, nearly 80% seen once; the top ten hold over 3%. Material: PBMCs. Source of these receptors: a woman aged 40 to 50 in good health and CMV-seronegative.

The chain is built from TRBV21-1 and TRBJ1-3; the D call in the table, TRBD1, was not verified against the DNA. TRBV21-1 is a recognized pseudogene. The CDR3 length is 16 residues. The CDR3 region is CASSKASGGHGNTIYF. In DNA form, the CDR3 reads TGTGCCAGCAGCAAAGCCTCAGGGGGACACGGAAACACCATATATTTT.

The chain uses TRBV10-3 and TRBJ2-7; a weak D match, TRBD2 (6 bases). The germline CDR1 and CDR2 sequences are ENHRY and SYGVKD. The CDR3 has 16 residues. Trimming pared 3 bases from V and 1 base from J, leaving 16 bases between. CDR3 DNA: TGTGCCATCAGTGATCGTGGCTGGAGGGCGTCCTACGAGCAGTACTTC. It specifies CAISDRGWRASYEQYF.

CDR3 sequence reads: CASSVYGRVTDTQYF. Here the CDR3 DNA reads TGTGCCAGCAGTGTTTACGGGAGAGTAACAGATACGCAGTATTTT. This chain connects TRBV2 to TRBJ2-3; D perhaps matches TRBD2 (6 bases). Trimming stripped 4 bases from V and 3 bases from J, with 14 bases between. This CDR3 has 15 amino acids. Germline-derived CDR1 and CDR2 are SNHLY and FYNNEI. Looking up the rest from reference TRBV2 and TRBJ2-3 gives the full variable domain: EPEVTQTPSHQVTQMGQEVILRCVPISNHLYFYWYRQILGQKVEFLVSFYNNEISEKSEIFDDQFSVERPDGSNFTLKIRSTKLEDSAMYFCASSVYGRVTDTQYFGPGTRLTVL.

CDR3 loop: CASSFLRDANYGYTF. CDR3 nucleotides: TGTGCCAGCAGCTTCCTGCGGGACGCTAACTATGGCTACACCTTC. The chain couples TRBV11-2 to TRBJ1-2; a weak D match, TRBD1 (5 bases). Trimming shortened V by 3 bases and J by 0 bases, and 11 bases separated the two germline ends. The CDR3 runs 15 residues. The germline V gene has CDR1 SGHAT and CDR2 FQNNGV.

The rearrangement links TRBV19 to TRBJ2-7, with D possibly TRBD1 on 6 matching bases. The CDR3 spans 17 residues. Per the germline V gene, CDR1 is LNHDA and CDR2 is SQIVND (reference sequence). V dropped 6 bases and J dropped 3 bases, with 24 bases sitting between them. The CDR3 here is CASSASRGAFGGYEQYF. The CDR3, as DNA: TGTGCCAGTAGCGCCTCCAGGGGCGCATTTGGTGGCTACGAGCAGTACTTC.

Remarks on this clone: The junction departs from germline at one end; a sequencing error may be responsible. The chain links TRBV6-5 to TRBJ2-7, with 10 nucleotides matching TRBD1. The CDR3 is made up of 15 amino acids. CDR1 and CDR2 from the germline V gene are MNHEY and SVGAGI. CDR3 bases: TGTGTCAGCAGTTACTTCACGGGACAGGGGACCGAGCAGTACTTC. As protein: CVSSYFTGQGTEQYF.

The chain couples TRBV28 to TRBJ2-5; 7 bases are a match to TRBD1. Trimming took 6 bases from V and 1 from J; bases not matched to a gene: 5. This CDR3 has 14 residues. Germline CDR1 MDHEN, CDR2 SYDVKM. This CDR3 reads CASSQTGIQETQYF. For the CDR3, the DNA is TGTGCCAGCAGCCAGACAGGGATCCAAGAGACCCAGTACTTC.

The chain links TRBV7-3 to TRBJ2-3, with 9 positions matching TRBD2. This CDR3 contains 17 residues. V lost 0 bases, J lost 0 bases, and 4 bases stayed unmatched. CDR1 is SGHTA, CDR2 FQGTGA, per germline. Here the CDR3 reads CASSLTSSGGSTDTQYF. Here the CDR3 DNA reads TGTGCCAGCAGCTTAACTTCCAGCGGGGGGAGCACAGATACGCAGTATTTT.

The chain carries TRBV6-1 and TRBJ2-1, with 8 bases that match TRBD2. Germline CDR1 is MNHNS and CDR2 is SASEGT. J gave up 7 bases and V 2 bases, and 7 bases lay outside the gene matches. The CDR3 is 15 residues long. The CDR3 sequence is CASSEPSGSRNEQFF. The CDR3 region has the DNA TGTGCCAGCAGTGAACCCAGCGGGAGTAGGAATGAGCAGTTCTTC.

The chain employs TRBV14 and TRBJ2-7, with D unclear. This CDR3 spans 11 amino acids. In germline, CDR1 is SGHDN, CDR2 FVKESK. V was cut by 4 bases and J by 5 bases, with 6 bases left in between. The DNA of the CDR3 is TGTGCCAGCAGCCTCGGAGACGAGCAGTACTTC. Its protein product is CASSLGDEQYF.

This clone has only a few counts. This chain joins TRBV7-9 and TRBJ1-4; D perhaps matches TRBD1 (6 bases). The V end lost 3 bases, the J end lost 5 bases, and 10 bases lay between the germline ends. In germline, CDR1 is SEHNR, CDR2 FQNEAQ (reference sequence). The CDR3 contains 14 residues. The CDR3 here is CASSFRGANEKLFF. Here the CDR3 DNA reads TGTGCCAGCAGCTTCAGGGGTGCAAATGAAAAACTGTTTTTT.

The chain has TRBV11-2 and TRBJ2-7; 7 bases are shared with TRBD1. Germline loops: CDR1 SGHAT, CDR2 FQNNGV. The junction had 7 bases not matched to a gene; V was cut back by 1 base and J by 7 bases. CDR3 size: 14 residues. CDR3 bases: TGTGCCAGCAGCTTAGCCGGGACAGTCGGGGAGCAGTACTTC. Its protein is CASSLAGTVGEQYF.

The chain has TRBV6-1 and TRBJ1-1, with TRBD1 as a possible D gene (6 bases). Germline V gives CDR1 MNHNS, CDR2 SASEGT. The ends were cut back, 2 bases at V and 3 bases at J, with 10 bases in the middle. The CDR3 spans 14 residues. CDR3 loop: CASSEQPGDTEAFF. CDR3 DNA sequence: TGTGCCAGCAGTGAACAACCAGGGGACACTGAAGCTTTCTTT.

The chain links TRBV14 to TRBJ2-2; 8 nucleotides align to TRBD1. CDR3 length: 14 amino acids. From germline, CDR1 is SGHDN and CDR2 FVKESK. The junction had 4 bases not matched to a gene; V was cut back by 6 bases and J by 4 bases. CDR3 sequence reads: CASRQQGGTGELFF. CDR3 DNA sequence: TGTGCCAGCAGACAACAGGGGGGCACCGGGGAGCTGTTTTTT.

The chain carries TRBV20-1 and TRBJ1-2; D not certain. V lost 6 bases, J lost 8 bases, and 10 bases lay in between. Germline V gene sequence: CDR1 DFQATT, CDR2 SNEGSKA (reference sequence). The CDR3 extends over 10 amino acids. The CDR3 DNA reads TGCAGTGCAAACTGGTGGGGCTACACCTTC. Translation: CSANWWGYTF.

This sequence joins TRBV23-1 and TRBJ2-7, with 7 bases that match TRBD1. Being an ORF, TRBV23-1 has a function that is uncertain. CDR3 size: 15 residues. J gave up 5 bases and V 4 bases, and 11 bases lay outside the gene matches. The CDR3 DNA sequence: TGCGCCAGCAGTCTCAAGACAGGGATTCGCGACGAGCAGTACTTC. Translating gives CASSLKTGIRDEQYF.